This T cell receptor (beta chain) appears in the sequencing data of a study of cytotoxic CD8 clonotypes in ibrutinib-treated CLL. Sequencing used immunoSEQ multiplex PCR; TCRdb keeps in-frame clones, though not all of them. The table lists about 160,000 clones, over 65% of them singletons. Germline-derived CDR1 and CDR2 are MDHEN and SYDVKM. The CDR3 loop spans 12 amino acids. Between the trimmed V and J ends, which lost 2 bases and 5 bases, there was a span of 6 bases. The receptor was derived from a human donor with chronic lymphocytic leukemia. The chain joins TRBV28 to TRBJ1-2; D is possibly TRBD1 (5 bases). This specimen consisted of PBMCs, obtained after 12 months of ibrutinib treatment. The CDR3 nucleotides read TGTGCCAGCAGTTTACCAGGGTATGGCTACACCTTC. Translation: CASSLPGYGYTF.